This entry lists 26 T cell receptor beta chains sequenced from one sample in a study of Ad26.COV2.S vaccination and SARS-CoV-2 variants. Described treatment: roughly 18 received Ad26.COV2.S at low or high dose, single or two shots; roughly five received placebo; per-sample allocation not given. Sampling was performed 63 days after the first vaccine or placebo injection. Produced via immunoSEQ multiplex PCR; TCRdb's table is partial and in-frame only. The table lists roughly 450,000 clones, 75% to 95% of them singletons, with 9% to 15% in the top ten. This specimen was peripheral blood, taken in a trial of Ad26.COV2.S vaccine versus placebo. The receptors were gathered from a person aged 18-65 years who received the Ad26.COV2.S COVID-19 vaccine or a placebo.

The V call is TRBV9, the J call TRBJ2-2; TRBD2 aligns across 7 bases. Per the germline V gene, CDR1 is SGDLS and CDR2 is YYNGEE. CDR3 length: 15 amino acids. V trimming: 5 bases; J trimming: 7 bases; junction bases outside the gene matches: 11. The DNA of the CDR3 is TGTGCCAGCAGGCGCGGGAGAGTCTCGAGCGGGGAGCTGTTTTTT. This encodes CASRRGRVSSGELFF.

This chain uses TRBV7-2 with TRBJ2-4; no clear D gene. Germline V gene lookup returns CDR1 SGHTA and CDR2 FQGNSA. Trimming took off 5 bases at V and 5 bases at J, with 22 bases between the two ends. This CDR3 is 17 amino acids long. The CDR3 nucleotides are TGTGCCAGCAGCCCTACTCTGGCCGGGTGGGGTGAAAACATTCAGTACTTC. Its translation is CASSPTLAGWGENIQYF.

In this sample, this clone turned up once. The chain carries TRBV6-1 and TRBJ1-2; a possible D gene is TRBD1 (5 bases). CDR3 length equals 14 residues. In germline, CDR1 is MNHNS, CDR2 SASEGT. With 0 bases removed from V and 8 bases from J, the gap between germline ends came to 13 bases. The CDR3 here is CASSEADTVRGYTF. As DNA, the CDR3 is TGTGCCAGCAGTGAAGCGGACACAGTGCGGGGCTACACCTTC.

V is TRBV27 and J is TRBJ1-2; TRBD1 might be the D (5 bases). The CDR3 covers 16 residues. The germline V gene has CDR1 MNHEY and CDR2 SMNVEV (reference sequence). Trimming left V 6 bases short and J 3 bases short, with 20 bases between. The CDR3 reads CASRVLGGGRDYGYTF. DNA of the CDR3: TGTGCCAGCAGAGTTTTAGGAGGAGGCAGGGACTATGGCTACACCTTC.

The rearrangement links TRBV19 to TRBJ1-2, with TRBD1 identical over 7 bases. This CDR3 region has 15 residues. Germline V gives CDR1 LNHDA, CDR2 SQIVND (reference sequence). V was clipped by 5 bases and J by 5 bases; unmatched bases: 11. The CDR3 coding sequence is TGTGCCAGTAGTCCTCAACGGACAGGCCTGTATGGCTACACCTTC. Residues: CASSPQRTGLYGYTF.

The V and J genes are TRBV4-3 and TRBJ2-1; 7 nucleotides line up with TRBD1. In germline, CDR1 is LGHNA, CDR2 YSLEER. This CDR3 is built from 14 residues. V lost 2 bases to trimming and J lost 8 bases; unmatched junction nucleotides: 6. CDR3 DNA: TGCGCCAGCAGCCAATTTCGAGGACAGGATGAGCAGTTCTTC. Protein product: CASSQFRGQDEQFF.

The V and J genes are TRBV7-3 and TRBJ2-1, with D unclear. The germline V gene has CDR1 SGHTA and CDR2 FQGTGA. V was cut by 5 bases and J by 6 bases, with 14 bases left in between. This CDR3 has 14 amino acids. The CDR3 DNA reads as TGTGCCAGCAGCCGAGTGGCCTGGGGCAATGAGCAGTTCTTC. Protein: CASSRVAWGNEQFF.

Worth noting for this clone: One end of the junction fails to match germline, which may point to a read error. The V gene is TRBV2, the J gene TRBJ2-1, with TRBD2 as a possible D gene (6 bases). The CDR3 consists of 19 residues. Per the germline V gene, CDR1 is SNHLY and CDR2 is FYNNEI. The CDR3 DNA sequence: TGTGCCAGCTGTGATCCCTCGGGACCCGCGGGGTCCTCCTACAATGAGCAGTTCTTC. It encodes CASCDPSGPAGSSYNEQFF.

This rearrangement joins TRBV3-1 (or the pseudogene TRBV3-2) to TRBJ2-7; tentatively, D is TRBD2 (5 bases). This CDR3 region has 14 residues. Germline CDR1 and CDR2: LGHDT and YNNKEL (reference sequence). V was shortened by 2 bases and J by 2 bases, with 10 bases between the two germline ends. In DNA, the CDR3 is TGTGCCAGCAGCCAAAATCACGGGACCTACGAGCAGTACTTC. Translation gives CASSQNHGTYEQYF.

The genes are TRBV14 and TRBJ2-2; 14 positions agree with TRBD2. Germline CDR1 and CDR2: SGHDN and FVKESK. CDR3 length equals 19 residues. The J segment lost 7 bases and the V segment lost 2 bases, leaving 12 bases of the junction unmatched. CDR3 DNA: TGTGCCAGCAGCCAATACCTACCGGGACTAGCGGGAGCGGACGGGGAGCTGTTTTTT. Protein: CASSQYLPGLAGADGELFF.

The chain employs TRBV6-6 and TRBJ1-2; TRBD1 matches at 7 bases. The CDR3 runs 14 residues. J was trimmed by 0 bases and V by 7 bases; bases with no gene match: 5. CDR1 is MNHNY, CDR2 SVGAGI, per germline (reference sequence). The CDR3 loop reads CASIAGQTNYGYTF. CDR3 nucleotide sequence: TGTGCCAGCATTGCGGGACAGACTAACTATGGCTACACCTTC.

CDR3: CASSVEGREGTDTQYF. CDR3 sequence (DNA): TGTGCCAGCAGCGTAGAGGGGCGGGAGGGAACAGATACGCAGTATTTT. V usage is TRBV9 and J usage is TRBJ2-3, with TRBD2 matching over 9 bases. Germline-derived CDR1 and CDR2 are SGDLS and YYNGEE. The CDR3 has 16 amino acids. V lost 0 bases to trimming and J lost 3 bases; unmatched junction nucleotides: 5.

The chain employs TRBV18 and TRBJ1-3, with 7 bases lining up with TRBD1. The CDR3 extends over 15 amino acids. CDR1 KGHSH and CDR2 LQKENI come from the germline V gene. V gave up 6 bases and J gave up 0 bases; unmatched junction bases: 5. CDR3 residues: CASSRTGGSGNTIYF. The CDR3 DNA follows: TGTGCCAGCTCGCGGACAGGCGGCTCTGGAAACACCATATATTTT.

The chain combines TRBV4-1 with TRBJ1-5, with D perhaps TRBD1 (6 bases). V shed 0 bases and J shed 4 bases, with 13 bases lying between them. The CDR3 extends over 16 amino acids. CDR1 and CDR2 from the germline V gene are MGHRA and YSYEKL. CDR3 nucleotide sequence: TGCGCCAGCAGCCAAGACTTCGGACAGATTAATCAGCCCCAGCATTTT. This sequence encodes CASSQDFGQINQPQHF.

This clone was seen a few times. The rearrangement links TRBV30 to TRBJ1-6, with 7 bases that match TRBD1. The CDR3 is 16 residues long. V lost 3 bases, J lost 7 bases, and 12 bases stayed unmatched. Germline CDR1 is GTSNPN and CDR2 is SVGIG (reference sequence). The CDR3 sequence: CAWSPNQGGGNSPLHF. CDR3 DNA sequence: TGTGCCTGGAGCCCTAACCAGGGGGGAGGGAATTCACCCCTCCACTTT.

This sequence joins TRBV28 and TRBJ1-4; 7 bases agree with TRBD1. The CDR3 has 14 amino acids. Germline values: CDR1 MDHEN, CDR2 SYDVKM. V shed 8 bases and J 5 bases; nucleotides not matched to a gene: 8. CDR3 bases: TGTGCCAGCGGACCGGACAGGCAGAATGAAAAACTGTTTTTT. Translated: CASGPDRQNEKLFF.

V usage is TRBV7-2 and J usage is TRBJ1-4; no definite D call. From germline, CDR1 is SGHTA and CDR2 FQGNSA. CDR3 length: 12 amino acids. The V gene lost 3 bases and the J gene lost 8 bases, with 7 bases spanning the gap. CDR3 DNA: TGTGCCAGCAGCTTGAATAACGAAAAACTGTTTTTT. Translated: CASSLNNEKLFF.

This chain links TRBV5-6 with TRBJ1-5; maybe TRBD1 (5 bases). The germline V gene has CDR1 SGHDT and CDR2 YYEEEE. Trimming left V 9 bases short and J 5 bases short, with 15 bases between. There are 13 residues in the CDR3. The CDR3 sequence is CATLEGGDQPQHF. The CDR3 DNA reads TGTGCCACCCTGGAGGGAGGGGATCAGCCCCAGCATTTT.

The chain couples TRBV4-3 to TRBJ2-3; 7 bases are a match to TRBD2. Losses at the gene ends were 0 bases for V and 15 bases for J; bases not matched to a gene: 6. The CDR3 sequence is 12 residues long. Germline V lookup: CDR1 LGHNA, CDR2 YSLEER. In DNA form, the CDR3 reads TGCGCCAGCAGCCAAGAGGGCGCGGGAGTATATTTT. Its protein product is CASSQEGAGVYF.

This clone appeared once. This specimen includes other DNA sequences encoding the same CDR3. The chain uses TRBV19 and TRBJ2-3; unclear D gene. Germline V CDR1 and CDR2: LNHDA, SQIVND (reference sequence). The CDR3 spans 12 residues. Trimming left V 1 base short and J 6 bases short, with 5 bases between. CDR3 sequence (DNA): TGTGCCAGTAGTATAGGTGGGGATACGCAGTATTTT. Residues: CASSIGGDTQYF.

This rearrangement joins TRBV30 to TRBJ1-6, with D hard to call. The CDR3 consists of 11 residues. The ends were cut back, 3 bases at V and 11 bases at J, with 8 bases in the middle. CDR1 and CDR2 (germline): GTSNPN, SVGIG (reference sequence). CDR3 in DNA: TGTGCCTGGAGCACCGGTCCACCCCTCCACTTT. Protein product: CAWSTGPPLHF.

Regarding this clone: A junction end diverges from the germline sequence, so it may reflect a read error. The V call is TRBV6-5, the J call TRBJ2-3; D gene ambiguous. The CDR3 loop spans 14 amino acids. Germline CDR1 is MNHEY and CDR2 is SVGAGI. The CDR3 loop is CASSYRSGTDTQYF. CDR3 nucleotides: TGTGCCAGCAGTTATCGGTCTGGCACGGATACGCAGTATTTT.

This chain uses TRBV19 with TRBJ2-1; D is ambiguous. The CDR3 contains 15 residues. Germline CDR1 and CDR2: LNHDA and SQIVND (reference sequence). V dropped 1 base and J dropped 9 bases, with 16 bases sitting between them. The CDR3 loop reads CASSIAPSTASEQFF. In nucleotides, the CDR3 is TGTGCCAGTAGTATAGCCCCATCTACGGCGAGTGAGCAGTTCTTC. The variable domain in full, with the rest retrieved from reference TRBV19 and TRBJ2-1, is DGGITQSPKYLFRKEGQNVTLSCEQNLNHDAMYWYRQDPGQGLRLIYYSQIVNDFQKGDIAEGYSVSREKKESFPLTVTSAQKNPTAFYLCASSIAPSTASEQFFGPGTRLTVL.

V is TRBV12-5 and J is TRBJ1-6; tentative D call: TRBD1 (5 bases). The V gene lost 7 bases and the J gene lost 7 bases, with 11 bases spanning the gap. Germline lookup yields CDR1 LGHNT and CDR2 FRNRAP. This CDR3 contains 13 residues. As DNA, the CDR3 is TGTGCTAGTGCTCAAGGGACCAATTCACCCCTCCACTTT. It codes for CASAQGTNSPLHF.

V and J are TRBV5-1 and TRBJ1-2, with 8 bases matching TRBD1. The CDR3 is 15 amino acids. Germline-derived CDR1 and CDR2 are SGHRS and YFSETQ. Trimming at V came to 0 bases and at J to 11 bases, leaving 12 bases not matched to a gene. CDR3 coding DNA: TGCGCCAGCAGCTTGGTTTTGGGACAGGTCCGTTTTTACACCTTC. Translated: CASSLVLGQVRFYTF. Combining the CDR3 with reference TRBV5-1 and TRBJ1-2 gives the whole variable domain KAGVTQTPRYLIKTRGQQVTLSCSPISGHRSVSWYQQTPGQGLQFLFEYFSETQRNKGNFPGRFSGRQFSNSRSEMNVSTLELGDSALYLCASSLVLGQVRFYTFGSGTRLTVV.

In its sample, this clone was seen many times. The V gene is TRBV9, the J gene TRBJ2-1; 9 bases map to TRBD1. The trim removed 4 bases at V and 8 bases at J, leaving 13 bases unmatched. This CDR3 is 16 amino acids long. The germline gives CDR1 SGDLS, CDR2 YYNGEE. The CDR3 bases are TGTGCCAGCAGCCCCTATAGGGACAGGGTGGTCGATGAGCAGTTCTTC. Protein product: CASSPYRDRVVDEQFF.